This TCR beta chain appears in the sequencing data of a study of response to subunit inactivated influenza vaccine. The study, taken as a whole, reports: Authors proposed each seasonal influenza vaccination draws in few new T cells.

At least ten counts were recorded for this clonotype. Its specificity is not known. TCRdb redid the calling of the RT-PCR reads with MiXCR, one entry per CDR3 protein. There are about 520,000 distinct CDR3 sequences in the sample; around 25% occur only once, and 1.5% to 2% lies in the top ten. Germline-derived CDR1 and CDR2 are MNHNS and SASEGT. Trimming shortened V by 7 bases and J by 6 bases, and 18 bases separated the two germline ends. The CDR3 has 14 residues. The chain joins TRBV6-1 to TRBJ1-2; possible D gene TRBD1, 5 bases. Sequences were derived from CD4+ T cells sorted from PBMCs, sampled around 5 days after vaccination. The receptor's source is a man aged 45-65 years who received an inactivated influenza vaccine. DNA of the CDR3: TGTGCCAGCACCGCCTCGGGGGGGTGGGATGGCTACACCTTC. Amino acids: CASTASGGWDGYTF.